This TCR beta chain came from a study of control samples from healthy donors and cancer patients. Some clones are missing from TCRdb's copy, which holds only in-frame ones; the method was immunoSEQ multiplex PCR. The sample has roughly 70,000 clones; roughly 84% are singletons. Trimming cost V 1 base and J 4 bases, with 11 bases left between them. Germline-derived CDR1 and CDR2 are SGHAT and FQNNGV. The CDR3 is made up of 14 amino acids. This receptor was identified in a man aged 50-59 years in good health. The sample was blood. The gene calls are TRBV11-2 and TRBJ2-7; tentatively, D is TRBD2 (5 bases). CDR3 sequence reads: CASSLVPRGYEQYF. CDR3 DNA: TGTGCCAGCAGCTTAGTCCCACGGGGTTACGAGCAGTACTTC.